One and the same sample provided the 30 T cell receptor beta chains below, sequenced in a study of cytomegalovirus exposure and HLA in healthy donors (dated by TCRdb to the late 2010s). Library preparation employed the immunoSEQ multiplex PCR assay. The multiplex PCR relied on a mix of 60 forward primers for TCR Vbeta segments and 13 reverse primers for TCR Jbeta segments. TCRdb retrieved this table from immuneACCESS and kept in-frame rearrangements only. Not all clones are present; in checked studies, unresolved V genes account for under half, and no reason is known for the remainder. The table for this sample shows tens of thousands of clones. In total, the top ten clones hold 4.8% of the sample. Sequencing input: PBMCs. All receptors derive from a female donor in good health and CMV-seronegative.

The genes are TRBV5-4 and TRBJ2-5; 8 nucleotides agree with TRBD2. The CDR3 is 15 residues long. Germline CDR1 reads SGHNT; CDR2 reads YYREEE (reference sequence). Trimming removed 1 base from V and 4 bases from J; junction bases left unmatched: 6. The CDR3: CASSLRSSGGETQYF. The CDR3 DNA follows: TGTGCCAGCAGCTTGCGGTCGAGCGGGGGAGAGACCCAGTACTTC.

CDR3 DNA: TGTGCCAGCAGCGTCAACGCTCTCGGTGAAAAACTGTTTTTT. Residues: CASSVNALGEKLFF. The chain uses TRBV9 and TRBJ1-4; the D is unclear. V lost 2 bases and J lost 7, with 12 bases in between. Germline V gene data show CDR1 as SGDLS and CDR2 as YYNGEE. The CDR3 extends over 14 amino acids.

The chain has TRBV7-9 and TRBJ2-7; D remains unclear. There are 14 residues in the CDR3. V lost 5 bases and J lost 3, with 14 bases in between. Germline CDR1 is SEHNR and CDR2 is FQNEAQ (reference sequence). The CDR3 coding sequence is TGTGCCAGCAGCCCCCCTTTGACTGGCTACGAGCAGTACTTC. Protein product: CASSPPLTGYEQYF.

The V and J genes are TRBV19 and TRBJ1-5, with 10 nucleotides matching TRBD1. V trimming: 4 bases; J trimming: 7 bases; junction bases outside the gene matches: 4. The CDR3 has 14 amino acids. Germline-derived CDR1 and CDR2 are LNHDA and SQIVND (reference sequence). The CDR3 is CASSTGTGEQPQHF. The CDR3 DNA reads TGTGCCAGTAGTACAGGGACAGGGGAACAGCCCCAGCATTTT.

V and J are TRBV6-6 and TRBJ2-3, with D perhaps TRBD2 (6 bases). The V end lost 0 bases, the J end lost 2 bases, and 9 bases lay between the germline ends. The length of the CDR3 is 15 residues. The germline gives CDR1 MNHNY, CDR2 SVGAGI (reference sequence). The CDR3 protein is CASSYSGGDTDTQYF. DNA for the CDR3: TGTGCCAGCAGTTACTCTGGAGGGGACACAGATACGCAGTATTTT.

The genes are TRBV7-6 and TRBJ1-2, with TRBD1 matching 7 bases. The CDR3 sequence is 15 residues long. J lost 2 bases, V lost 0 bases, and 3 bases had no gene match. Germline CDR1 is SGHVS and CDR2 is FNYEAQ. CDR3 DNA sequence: TGTGCCAGCAGCTTAGCCCCGGACAGGAACTATGGCTACACCTTC. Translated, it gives CASSLAPDRNYGYTF. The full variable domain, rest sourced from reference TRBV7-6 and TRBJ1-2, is GAGVSQSPRYKVTKRGQDVALRCDPISGHVSLYWYRQALGQGPEFLTYFNYEAQQDKSGLPNDRFSAERPEGSISTLTIQRTEQRDSAMYRCASSLAPDRNYGYTFGSGTRLTVV.

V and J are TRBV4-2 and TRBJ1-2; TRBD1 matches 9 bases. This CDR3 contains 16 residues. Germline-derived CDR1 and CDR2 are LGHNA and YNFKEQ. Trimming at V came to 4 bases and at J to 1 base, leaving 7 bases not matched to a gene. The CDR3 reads CASSPHGQGSNYGYTF. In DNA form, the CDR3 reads TGTGCCAGCAGCCCTCACGGACAGGGGAGTAACTATGGCTACACCTTC.

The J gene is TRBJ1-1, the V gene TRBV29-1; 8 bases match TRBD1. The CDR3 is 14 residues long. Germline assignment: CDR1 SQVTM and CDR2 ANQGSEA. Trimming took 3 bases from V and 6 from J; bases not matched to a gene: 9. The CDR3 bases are TGCAGCGTTGACGGAGCGGCAGGGGGCCCTGAAGCTTTCTTT. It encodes CSVDGAAGGPEAFF. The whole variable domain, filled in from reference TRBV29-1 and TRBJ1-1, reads SAVISQKPSRDICQRGTSLTIQCQVDSQVTMMFWYRQQPGQSLTLIATANQGSEATYESGFVIDKFPISRPNLTFSTLTVSNMSPEDSSIYLCSVDGAAGGPEAFFGQGTRLTVV.

Here the CDR3 reads CASSSTGLGGYTF. Here the CDR3 DNA reads TGTGCCAGCAGTTCAACAGGGTTAGGTGGCTACACCTTC. The gene calls are TRBV27 and TRBJ1-2; tentatively, D is TRBD1 (6 bases). V was cut by 4 bases and J by 7 bases, with 13 bases left in between. Looked up from germline, CDR1 is MNHEY and CDR2 is SMNVEV (reference sequence). CDR3 size: 13 residues.

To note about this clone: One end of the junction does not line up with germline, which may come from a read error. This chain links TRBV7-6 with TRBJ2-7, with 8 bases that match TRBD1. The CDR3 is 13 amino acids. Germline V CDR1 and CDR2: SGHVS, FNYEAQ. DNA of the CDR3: TGTGCCAGCAGTTTAGGACAGGGCGGGGAGCAGTACTTC. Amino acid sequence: CASSLGQGGEQYF.

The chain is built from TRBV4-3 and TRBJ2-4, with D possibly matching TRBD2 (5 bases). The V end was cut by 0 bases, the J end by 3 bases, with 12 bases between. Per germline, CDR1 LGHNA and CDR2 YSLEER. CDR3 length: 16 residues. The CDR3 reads CASSQDGVGSKNIQYF. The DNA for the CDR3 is TGCGCCAGCAGCCAAGATGGGGTAGGGAGCAAAAACATTCAGTACTTC.

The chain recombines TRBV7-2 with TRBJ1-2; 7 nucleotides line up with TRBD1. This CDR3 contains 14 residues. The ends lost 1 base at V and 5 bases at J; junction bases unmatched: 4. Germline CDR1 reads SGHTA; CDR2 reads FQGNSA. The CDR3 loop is CASSLGAGGYGYTF. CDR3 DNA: TGTGCCAGCAGCTTAGGGGCAGGGGGGTATGGCTACACCTTC.

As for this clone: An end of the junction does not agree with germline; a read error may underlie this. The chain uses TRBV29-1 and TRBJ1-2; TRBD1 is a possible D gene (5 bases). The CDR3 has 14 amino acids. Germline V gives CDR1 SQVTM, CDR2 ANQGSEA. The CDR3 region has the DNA TGCAGCGCTGAAGCGCGGGGCGACGGCTATGGCTACACCTTC. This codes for CSAEARGDGYGYTF.

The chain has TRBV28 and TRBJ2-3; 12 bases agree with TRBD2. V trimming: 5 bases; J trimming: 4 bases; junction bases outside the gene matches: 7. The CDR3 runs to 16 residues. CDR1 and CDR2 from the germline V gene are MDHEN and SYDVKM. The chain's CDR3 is CASSPRLAGAADTQYF. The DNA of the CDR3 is TGTGCCAGCAGTCCAAGACTAGCGGGGGCCGCAGATACGCAGTATTTT.

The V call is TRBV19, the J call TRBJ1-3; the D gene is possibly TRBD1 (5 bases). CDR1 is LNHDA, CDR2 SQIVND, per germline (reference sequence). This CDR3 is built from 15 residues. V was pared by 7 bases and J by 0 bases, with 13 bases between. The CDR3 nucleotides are TGTGCCAGTAAAGGGGTGGCCAACTCTGGAAACACCATATATTTT. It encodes CASKGVANSGNTIYF.

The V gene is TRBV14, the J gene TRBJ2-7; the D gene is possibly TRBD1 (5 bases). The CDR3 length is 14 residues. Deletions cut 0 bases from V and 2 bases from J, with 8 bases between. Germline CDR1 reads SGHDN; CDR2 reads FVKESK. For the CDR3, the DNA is TGTGCCAGCAGCCAAGATCTCAGGGCCTACGAGCAGTACTTC. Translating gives CASSQDLRAYEQYF.

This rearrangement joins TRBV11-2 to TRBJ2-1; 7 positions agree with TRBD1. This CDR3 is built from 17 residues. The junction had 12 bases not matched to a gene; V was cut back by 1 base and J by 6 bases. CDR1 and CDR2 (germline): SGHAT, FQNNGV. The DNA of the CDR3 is TGTGCCAGCAGCTTAGGACCAGGGGGAAAAGTCCTCAATGAGCAGTTCTTC. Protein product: CASSLGPGGKVLNEQFF.

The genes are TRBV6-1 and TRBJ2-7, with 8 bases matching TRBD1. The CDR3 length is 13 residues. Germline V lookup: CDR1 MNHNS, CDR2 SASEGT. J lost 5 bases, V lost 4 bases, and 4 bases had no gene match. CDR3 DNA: TGTGCCAGCAGTGGGACAGGGAGGAACGAGCAGTACTTC. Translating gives CASSGTGRNEQYF.

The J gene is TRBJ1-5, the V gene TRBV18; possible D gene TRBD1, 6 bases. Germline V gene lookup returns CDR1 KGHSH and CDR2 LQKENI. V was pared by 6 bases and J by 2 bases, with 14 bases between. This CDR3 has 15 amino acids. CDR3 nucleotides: TGTGCCAGCTCCCCCGGGGGGGCCGGCAATCAGCCCCAGCATTTT. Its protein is CASSPGGAGNQPQHF.

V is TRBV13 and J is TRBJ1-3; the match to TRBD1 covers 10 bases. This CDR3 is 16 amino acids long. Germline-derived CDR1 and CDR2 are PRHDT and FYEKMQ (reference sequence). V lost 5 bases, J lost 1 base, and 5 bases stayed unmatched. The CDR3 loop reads CASSPRDRGSGNTIYF. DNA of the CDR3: TGTGCCAGCAGCCCCCGGGACAGGGGATCTGGAAACACCATATATTTT.

Here the CDR3 reads CASMSSGNTIYF. In DNA, the CDR3 is TGTGCCAGCATGAGTTCTGGAAACACCATATATTTT. The V call is TRBV6-5, the J call TRBJ1-3; no clear D gene. Germline V CDR1 and CDR2: MNHEY, SVGAGI. The CDR3 contains 12 residues. V shed 7 bases and J shed 1 base, with 5 bases lying between them.

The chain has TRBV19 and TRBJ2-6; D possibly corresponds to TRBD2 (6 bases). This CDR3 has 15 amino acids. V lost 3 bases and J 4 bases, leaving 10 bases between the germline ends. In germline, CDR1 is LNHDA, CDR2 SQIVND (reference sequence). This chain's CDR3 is CASSIRGSGANVLTF. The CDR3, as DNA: TGTGCCAGTAGTATTCGGGGGAGCGGGGCCAACGTCCTGACTTTC. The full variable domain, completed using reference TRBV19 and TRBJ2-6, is DGGITQSPKYLFRKEGQNVTLSCEQNLNHDAMYWYRQDPGQGLRLIYYSQIVNDFQKGDIAEGYSVSREKKESFPLTVTSAQKNPTAFYLCASSIRGSGANVLTFGAGSRLTVL.

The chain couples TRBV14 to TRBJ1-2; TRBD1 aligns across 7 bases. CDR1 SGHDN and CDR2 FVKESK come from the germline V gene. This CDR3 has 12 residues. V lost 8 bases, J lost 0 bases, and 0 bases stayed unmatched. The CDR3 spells CASGTANYGYTF. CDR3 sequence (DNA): TGTGCCAGCGGGACAGCTAACTATGGCTACACCTTC. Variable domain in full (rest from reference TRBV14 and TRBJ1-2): EAGVTQFPSHSVIEKGQTVTLRCDPISGHDNLYWYRRVMGKEIKFLLHFVKESKQDESGMPNNRFLAERTGGTYSTLKVQPAELEDSGVYFCASGTANYGYTFGSGTRLTVV.

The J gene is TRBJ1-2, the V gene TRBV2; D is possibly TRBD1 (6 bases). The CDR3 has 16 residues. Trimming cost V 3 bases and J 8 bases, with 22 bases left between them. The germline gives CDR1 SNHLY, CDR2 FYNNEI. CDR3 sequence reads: CASSEGGAYIAAGYTF. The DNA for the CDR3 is TGTGCCAGCAGTGAGGGGGGGGCGTACATAGCGGCAGGCTACACCTTC.

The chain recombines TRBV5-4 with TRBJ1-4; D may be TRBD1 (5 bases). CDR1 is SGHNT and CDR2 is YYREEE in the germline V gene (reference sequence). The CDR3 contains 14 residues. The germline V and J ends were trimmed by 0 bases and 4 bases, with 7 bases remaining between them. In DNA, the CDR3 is TGTGCCAGCAGCTTGGACAGGAGTAATGAAAAACTGTTTTTT. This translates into CASSLDRSNEKLFF.

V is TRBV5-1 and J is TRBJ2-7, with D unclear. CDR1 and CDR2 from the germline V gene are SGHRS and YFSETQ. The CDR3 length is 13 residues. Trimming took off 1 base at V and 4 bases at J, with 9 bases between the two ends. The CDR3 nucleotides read TGCGCCAGCAGCTTGACCGGGTCTTACGAGCAGTACTTC. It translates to CASSLTGSYEQYF.

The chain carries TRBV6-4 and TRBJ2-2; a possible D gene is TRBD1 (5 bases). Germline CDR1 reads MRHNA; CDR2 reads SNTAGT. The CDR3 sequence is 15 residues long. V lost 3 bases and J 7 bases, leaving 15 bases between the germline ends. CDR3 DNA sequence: TGTGCCAGCAGTGAGGTAGGGGCGCAGGGCGGGGAGCTGTTTTTT. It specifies CASSEVGAQGGELFF.

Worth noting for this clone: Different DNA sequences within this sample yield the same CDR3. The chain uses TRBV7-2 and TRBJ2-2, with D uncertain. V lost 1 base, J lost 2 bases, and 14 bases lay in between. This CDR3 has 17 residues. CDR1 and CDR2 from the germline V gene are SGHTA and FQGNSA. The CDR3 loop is CASSLDGVRINTGELFF. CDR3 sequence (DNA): TGTGCCAGCAGCTTAGATGGTGTGAGAATCAACACCGGGGAGCTGTTTTTT.

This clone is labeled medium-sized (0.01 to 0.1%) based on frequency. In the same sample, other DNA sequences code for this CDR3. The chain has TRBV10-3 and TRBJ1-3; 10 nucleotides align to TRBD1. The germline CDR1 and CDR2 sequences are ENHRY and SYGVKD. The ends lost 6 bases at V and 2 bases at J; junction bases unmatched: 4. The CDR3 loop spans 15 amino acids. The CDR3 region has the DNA TGTGCCATCAGGGGACAGGGGCGGACTGGAAACACCATATATTTT. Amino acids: CAIRGQGRTGNTIYF.

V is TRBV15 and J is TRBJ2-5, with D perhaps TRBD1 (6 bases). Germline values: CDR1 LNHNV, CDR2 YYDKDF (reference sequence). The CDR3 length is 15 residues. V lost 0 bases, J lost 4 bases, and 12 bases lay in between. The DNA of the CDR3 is TGTGCCACCAGCAGAGAAGCGCAGGGGAGAGAGACCCAGTACTTC. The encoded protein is CATSREAQGRETQYF.